Here is one T cell receptor (beta chain) with its context. No antigen is known for it. No much larger clone is present one base from it, and per-base qualities are unavailable. The same CDR3 is also encoded by other DNA sequences in this sample. TCRbeta CDR3 regions were amplified from genomic DNA by means of the immunoSEQ Assay, a bias-controlled multiplex PCR. On the authors' methods: Nucleated cell counts per sample were estimated from amplification of reference gene primers within the assay. To quantify the absolute abundance of each unique TCRbeta CDR3 rearrangement, sequence reads were collapsed and filtered. For each sample, productive Simpson clonality was calculated as the square root of Simpson's diversity index over productive rearrangements. TCRdb limited this immuneACCESS table to in-frame rearrangements with V and J called. A share of clones is missing; checked studies link under half to unresolved V genes, and the rest is unexplained. That table furnishes V, J and clone size, whereas the DNA furnished D and trimming. Counted in this sample were under 150,000 clones; less than 90% of them appeared once. The ten largest clones represent approximately 1.5% of the sample.

Including the terminal cysteine and phenylalanine, the CDR3 comprises 13 residues. The read is trimmed to its CDR3 DNA, 39 bases read in frame from base 1. V gives up 3 bases and J gives up 6 bases, and the segment between their germline ends measures 11 bases. Sequences MNHEY (CDR1) and SMNVEV (CDR2) are obtained from the germline V gene (reference sequence). The data stem from a study of blood T cell repertoires in COVID-19 (TCRdb year 2020). About the study as a whole: Samples covering the acute and convalescent phases of COVID-19 were provided by collaborators in the United States, Italy and Spain. The prospective study material was composed of cDNA or gDNA derived from T cells, B-cell-depleted T cells, or PBMCs. Deeply sampled blood TCRbeta repertoires from subjects exposed to, actively infected with, or recovered from COVID-19 were included in the dataset. The repertoires were released in a freely available public database meant as a resource for research on the immune response to SARS-CoV-2. The samples were drawn from the first 160 participants of the ongoing ImmuneRACE study and from over a thousand subjects provided by 6 global collaborators. The sample metadata nearly always contained a de-identified subject ID, COVID-19 status, age in years and sex. HLA class I and class II types, where available, came from metadata supplied by the sample provider rather than from assay-based typing. General study outcomes and caveats: The quantity of clinical and demographic metadata differed by source and by participant and was supplied without curation.

Each collaborating institution followed its own protocols to collect whole blood in K2EDTA tubes. For TCRbeta analysis, collaborators shipped samples in one of three forms: frozen whole blood, isolated PBMCs, or DNA extracted from either of those sample types. The TCR was taken from a man aged 60 to 69 with acute or convalescent COVID-19. Sequenced material: peripheral blood. The V and J genes are TRBV27 and TRBJ1-1; a weak D assignment points to TRBD1 (5 bases agree). The nucleotide sequence is given as TGTGCCAGCAGTTTTGGTCAGGGCGCTGAAGCTTTCTTT. Its translation is CASSFGQGAEAFF.